The 15 T cell receptor beta chains below come from one sample, sequenced in a study of ipilimumab plus nivolumab after autologous stem cell transplantation. The method was immunoSEQ multiplex PCR; TCRdb's version includes in-frame clones alone and lacks a portion of them. The sample lists some 43,000 clones; roughly 88% were seen once. This specimen consisted of PBMCs, obtained in a trial of ipilimumab plus nivolumab as post-transplant consolidation. These receptor sequences come from a male donor with multiple myeloma.

The V gene is TRBV18, the J gene TRBJ2-1; D not certain. The CDR3 loop spans 15 amino acids. The germline V gene has CDR1 KGHSH and CDR2 LQKENI. The V gene lost 3 bases and the J gene lost 12 bases, with 21 bases spanning the gap. The CDR3 loop is CASSPPPAASVAQFF. CDR3 nucleotide sequence: TGTGCCAGCTCACCCCCTCCCGCAGCGTCGGTCGCGCAGTTCTTC.

The CDR3 loop is CSVKSPRGPTEWYNEQFF. CDR3 DNA: TGCAGCGTCAAGAGCCCAAGGGGGCCAACAGAATGGTACAATGAGCAGTTCTTC. J is TRBJ2-1 and V is TRBV29-1, with 7 bases fitting TRBD1. With 6 bases clipped from V and 4 bases from J, the junction kept 21 bases outside the gene matches. The CDR3 is 18 residues long. Germline V gene lookup returns CDR1 SQVTM and CDR2 ANQGSEA.

The CDR3 DNA follows: TGCGCCAGCAGCTTCGCGGGGGGGAACACTGAAGCTTTCTTT. Its translation: CASSFAGGNTEAFF. This chain uses TRBV5-1 with TRBJ1-1; D perhaps matches TRBD1 (5 bases). CDR1 and CDR2 (germline): SGHRS, YFSETQ. This CDR3 contains 14 residues. V lost 2 bases and J 1 base, leaving 9 bases between the germline ends.

The gene calls are TRBV7-2 and TRBJ1-4; D perhaps matches TRBD1 (5 bases). V dropped 10 bases and J dropped 2 bases, with 14 bases sitting between them. The CDR3 spans 14 residues. Germline V gene data show CDR1 as SGHTA and CDR2 as FQGNSA. As DNA, the CDR3 is TGTGCCACCGCCCAGGGATCGACTAATGAAAAACTGTTTTTT. This translates into CATAQGSTNEKLFF.

The V call is TRBV5-4, the J call TRBJ2-5; 7 positions match TRBD1. J lost 2 bases, V lost 5 bases, and 3 bases had no gene match. This CDR3 contains 13 residues. The germline V gene has CDR1 SGHNT and CDR2 YYREEE (reference sequence). CDR3 in DNA: TGTGCCAGCAGATTACAGGGGCAAGAGACCCAGTACTTC. The encoded protein is CASRLQGQETQYF. Complete variable domain (other parts from reference TRBV5-4 and TRBJ2-5): ETGVTQSPTHLIKTRGQQVTLRCSSQSGHNTVSWYQQALGQGPQFIFQYYREEENGRGNFPPRFSGLQFPNYSSELNVNALELDDSALYLCASRLQGQETQYFGPGTRLLVL.

This clone was seen a handful of times. J is TRBJ2-7 and V is TRBV2; D gene uncertain. Germline CDR1 and CDR2: SNHLY and FYNNEI. The CDR3 runs to 10 residues. Deletions cut 6 bases from V and 6 bases from J, with 6 bases between. This CDR3 is CASRRAEQYF. The DNA of the CDR3 is TGTGCCAGCAGACGAGCCGAGCAGTACTTC.

V usage is TRBV7-9 and J usage is TRBJ1-3; D not resolved. The CDR3 consists of 14 residues. V lost 5 bases to trimming and J lost 1 base, with 9 bases between them. Germline assignment: CDR1 SEHNR and CDR2 FQNEAQ (reference sequence). The CDR3 loop reads CASSPRLSGNTIYF. CDR3 DNA sequence: TGTGCCAGCAGCCCTCGGTTATCTGGAAACACCATATATTTT.

The chain employs TRBV6-5 and TRBJ1-5, with D uncertain. Trimming removed 4 bases at V and 1 base at J, with 11 bases between. Germline CDR1 reads MNHEY; CDR2 reads SVGAGI. The length of the CDR3 is 15 residues. The CDR3 reads CASSLDQASNQPQHF. In DNA, the CDR3 is TGTGCCAGCAGTTTAGATCAGGCCAGCAATCAGCCCCAGCATTTT.

V gene TRBV9 combines with J gene TRBJ2-7; a weak D match, TRBD1 (5 bases). The CDR3 sequence is 15 residues long. The germline V gene has CDR1 SGDLS and CDR2 YYNGEE. V was clipped by 0 bases and J by 2 bases, with 12 bases between them. The CDR3 DNA is TGTGCCAGCAGCGTAGGCCAGGGATTAGCCTACGAGCAGTACTTC. Amino acids: CASSVGQGLAYEQYF. The whole variable domain, filled in from reference TRBV9 and TRBJ2-7, reads DSGVTQTPKHLITATGQRVTLRCSPRSGDLSVYWYQQSLDQGLQFLIQYYNGEERAKGNILERFSAQQFPDLHSELNLSSLELGDSALYFCASSVGQGLAYEQYFGPGTRLTVT.

The V call is TRBV19, the J call TRBJ2-1; D is possibly TRBD1 (6 bases). Germline CDR1 reads LNHDA; CDR2 reads SQIVND (reference sequence). The CDR3 covers 16 residues. V gave up 6 bases and J gave up 3 bases, with 18 bases separating them. The CDR3 loop reads CASRKGRQASYNEQFF. DNA of the CDR3: TGTGCCAGTAGGAAGGGGCGACAGGCGAGCTACAATGAGCAGTTCTTC. The full variable domain, rest sourced from reference TRBV19 and TRBJ2-1, is DGGITQSPKYLFRKEGQNVTLSCEQNLNHDAMYWYRQDPGQGLRLIYYSQIVNDFQKGDIAEGYSVSREKKESFPLTVTSAQKNPTAFYLCASRKGRQASYNEQFFGPGTRLTVL.

The V call is TRBV27, the J call TRBJ2-1; 12 nucleotides agree with TRBD2. The germline CDR1 and CDR2 sequences are MNHEY and SMNVEV (reference sequence). The V gene end was trimmed by 4 bases and the J gene end by 7 bases; junction bases not matched to a gene: 8. This CDR3 comprises 16 residues. The CDR3 nucleotides are TGTGCCAGCAGTTCACTAGCGGGAGGAATGGGGAATGAGCAGTTCTTC. Protein sequence: CASSSLAGGMGNEQFF.

This clone was seen just once. This chain joins TRBV6-5 and TRBJ1-1; TRBD1 is a possible D gene (6 bases). V lost 4 bases and J 4 bases, leaving 13 bases between the germline ends. The CDR3 consists of 14 residues. CDR1 is MNHEY, CDR2 SVGAGI, per germline. The CDR3 is CASSLQGGGTEAFF. CDR3 bases: TGTGCCAGCAGTTTACAGGGTGGGGGCACTGAAGCTTTCTTT.

The CDR3 DNA is TGTGCCAGCATTTCGGGACAGAAGGCCTCTGGCTACACCTTC. Translating it yields CASISGQKASGYTF. The chain links TRBV28 to TRBJ1-2; TRBD1 aligns across 7 bases. This CDR3 comprises 14 residues. Germline CDR1 and CDR2: MDHEN and SYDVKM. J lost 7 bases, V lost 7 bases, and 12 bases had no gene match.

The J gene is TRBJ1-2, the V gene TRBV7-8; unclear D gene. The V end lost 5 bases, the J end lost 2 bases, and 15 bases lay between the germline ends. CDR1 and CDR2 (germline): SGHVS, FQNEAQ. The CDR3 covers 15 residues. For the CDR3, the DNA is TGTGCCAGCAGCACCAGCCCAACGACCAACTATGGCTACACCTTC. It encodes CASSTSPTTNYGYTF.

This sequence joins TRBV13 and TRBJ1-1, with 9 bases lining up with TRBD1. Germline assignment: CDR1 PRHDT and CDR2 FYEKMQ (reference sequence). V was pared by 7 bases and J by 8 bases, with 23 bases of the junction left unmatched. The CDR3 length is 18 residues. The CDR3 loop reads CASMVLISPGQGLSEAFF. The CDR3 DNA follows: TGTGCCAGCATGGTATTAATCTCGCCGGGACAGGGATTATCGGAAGCTTTCTTT.